This TCR beta chain was profiled in a study of T cell changes during pregnancy in multiple sclerosis. Produced via immunoSEQ multiplex PCR; TCRdb's table is partial and in-frame only. The table has 60,000 to 75,000 clones, roughly 92% seen once. This CDR3 spans 15 amino acids. The V gene lost 2 bases and the J gene lost 9 bases, with 18 bases spanning the gap. The germline CDR1 and CDR2 sequences are SGHKS and YYEKEE (reference sequence). The sequencing used CD8+ T cells from peripheral blood mononuclear cells, collected in the second trimester of pregnancy. The receptor was derived from a female donor with multiple sclerosis, enrolled in a pregnancy study. The rearrangement uses TRBV5-5 and TRBJ2-1; D remains ambiguous. The CDR3 bases are TGTGCCAGCAGCTTAAGTCTAGATTTCATATCTGAGCAGTTCTTC. Residues: CASSLSLDFISEQFF.